The 17 T cell receptor beta chains given below trace back to one sample, sequenced in a study of Ad26.COV2.S vaccination and SARS-CoV-2 variants. Treatment in this sample: around 19 received Ad26.COV2.S at low or high dose, single or two shots; several received placebo; per-sample allocation not given. All samples were drawn on day 63, counting from the first vaccine or placebo injection. Profiling relied on immunoSEQ multiplex PCR, and the TCRdb table lists in-frame clones only, not all of them. Of about 420,000 clones listed, approximately 87% are singletons. The material sequenced was peripheral blood, taken in a trial of Ad26.COV2.S vaccine versus placebo. These receptors came from a person aged 18-60 years who received the Ad26.COV2.S COVID-19 vaccine or a placebo.

The gene calls are TRBV4-2 and TRBJ2-3; 13 nucleotides align to TRBD2. The CDR3 spans 16 residues. Germline-derived CDR1 and CDR2 are LGHNA and YNFKEQ. V was clipped by 0 bases and J by 6 bases; unmatched bases: 3. The CDR3 DNA reads TGTGCCAGCAGCCAAGATACTAGCGGGGGGGCCGATACGCAGTATTTT. It encodes CASSQDTSGGADTQYF.

The chain has TRBV18 and TRBJ2-1, with D maybe TRBD1 (5 bases). CDR1 and CDR2 (germline): KGHSH, LQKENI. The CDR3 runs 14 residues. V was shortened by 0 bases and J by 8 bases, with 11 bases between the two germline ends. The CDR3 DNA reads as TGTGCCAGCTCACCACCCGCAGGGCGGTATGAGCAGTTCTTC. Protein sequence: CASSPPAGRYEQFF.

This chain joins TRBV5-3 and TRBJ2-3; 8 nucleotides line up with TRBD2. TRBV5-3 is annotated as an ORF whose role is uncertain. This CDR3 contains 15 residues. V trimming: 6 bases; J trimming: 4 bases; junction bases outside the gene matches: 10. The CDR3 coding sequence is TGTGCCAGAACTCCTAACGGGGGGGCCCCAGATACGCAGTATTTT. This gives the protein CARTPNGGAPDTQYF.

This rearrangement joins TRBV5-5 to TRBJ1-2; TRBD1 matches at 8 bases. The CDR3 spans 13 residues. The germline gives CDR1 SGHKS, CDR2 YYEKEE (reference sequence). The J segment lost 5 bases and the V segment lost 3 bases, leaving 3 bases of the junction unmatched. CDR3 region: CASSSQGAYGYTF. CDR3 bases: TGTGCCAGCAGCTCGCAGGGGGCGTATGGCTACACCTTC.

V is TRBV28 and J is TRBJ1-4, with unresolved D. Trimming removed 5 bases from V and 8 bases from J, with 18 bases in between. The CDR3 has 15 amino acids. CDR1 is MDHEN and CDR2 is SYDVKM in the germline V gene. The CDR3 DNA sequence: TGTGCCAGCAGTGTAAGCCTCCCCGGGAAAGAAAAACTGTTTTTT. Protein sequence: CASSVSLPGKEKLFF. Full variable domain (outside the CDR3, taken from reference TRBV28 and TRBJ1-4): DVKVTQSSRYLVKRTGEKVFLECVQDMDHENMFWYRQDPGLGLRLIYFSYDVKMKEKGDIPEGYSVSREKKERFSLILESASTNQTSMYLCASSVSLPGKEKLFFGSGTQLSVL.

V and J are TRBV30 and TRBJ2-7, with D unclear. The germline V gene encodes CDR1 GTSNPN and CDR2 SVGIG (reference sequence). The CDR3 runs 12 residues. The V end was cut by 0 bases, the J end by 4 bases, with 7 bases between. CDR3 amino acids: CAWSVSFYEQYF. The CDR3 nucleotides read TGTGCCTGGAGTGTATCCTTTTACGAGCAGTACTTC.

This rearrangement joins TRBV4-1 to TRBJ2-7; TRBD1 is a possible D gene (5 bases). The CDR3 is 15 residues long. Germline CDR1 is MGHRA and CDR2 is YSYEKL. V was trimmed by 0 bases and J by 0 bases, leaving 9 bases between them. The CDR3 coding sequence is TGCGCCAGCAGCCAAGATCAGGGCAGCTCCTACGAGCAGTACTTC. Amino acids: CASSQDQGSSYEQYF.

The gene calls are TRBV12-3 or TRBV12-4 and TRBJ1-2, with no clear D. The CDR3 extends over 13 amino acids. V dropped 7 bases and J dropped 7 bases, with 16 bases sitting between them. The CDR3 protein is CASTPGGVGGYTF. Written as DNA, the CDR3 is TGTGCCAGCACCCCGGGCGGGGTGGGTGGCTACACCTTC.

This sequence joins TRBV6-6 and TRBJ1-2, with a weak D call TRBD1 (5 bases). Trimming removed 6 bases at V and 6 bases at J, with 20 bases between. The CDR3 runs 15 residues. Germline values: CDR1 MNHNY, CDR2 SVGAGI (reference sequence). CDR3 loop: CASRPDNWNGNGYTF. CDR3 sequence (DNA): TGTGCCAGCAGGCCGGACAACTGGAACGGGAATGGCTACACCTTC.

The rearrangement uses TRBV6-4 and TRBJ2-1; TRBD2 matches at 10 bases. CDR3 length: 16 amino acids. Germline V gene data show CDR1 as MRHNA and CDR2 as SNTAGT. Trimming cost V 4 bases and J 10 bases; bases outside gene matches: 13. The CDR3 here is CASSVLAGAASGEQFF. The CDR3 bases are TGTGCCAGCAGTGTGCTAGCGGGGGCCGCCTCCGGGGAGCAGTTCTTC.

The chain combines TRBV10-1 with TRBJ2-7; a weak D match, TRBD1 (6 bases). Trimming shortened V by 1 base and J by 2 bases, and 18 bases separated the two germline ends. This CDR3 is built from 17 residues. CDR1 and CDR2 (germline): WNHNN, SYGVQD (reference sequence). CDR3 in amino acids: CASSEYGMRPGAYEQYF. DNA for the CDR3: TGCGCCAGCAGTGAGTACGGGATGAGGCCAGGGGCCTACGAGCAGTACTTC.

The rearrangement links TRBV28 to TRBJ2-4; D is ambiguous. CDR1 is MDHEN, CDR2 SYDVKM, per germline. V dropped 4 bases and J dropped 7 bases, with 5 bases sitting between them. CDR3 length equals 11 residues. The CDR3: CASSWWNIQYF. The CDR3 coding sequence is TGTGCCAGCAGTTGGTGGAACATTCAGTACTTC.

The genes are TRBV27 and TRBJ2-5; weak D call: TRBD2 (7 bases). V was shortened by 4 bases and J by 2 bases, with 14 bases between the two germline ends. Germline assignment: CDR1 MNHEY and CDR2 SMNVEV (reference sequence). The CDR3 has 15 residues. The CDR3 is CASSSSRGGQETQYF. CDR3 sequence (DNA): TGTGCCAGCAGTTCCAGTAGGGGGGGTCAAGAGACCCAGTACTTC.

The chain uses TRBV12-5 and TRBJ2-1, with 11 bases fitting TRBD2. The J segment lost 2 bases and the V segment lost 6 bases, leaving 3 bases of the junction unmatched. Germline CDR1 is LGHNT and CDR2 is FRNRAP. The CDR3 totals 15 residues. The DNA for the CDR3 is TGTGCTAGTGGGTCGGGACTAGCGGCCTACAATGAGCAGTTCTTC. Its translation is CASGSGLAAYNEQFF.

The chain combines TRBV27 with TRBJ2-7, with TRBD1 identical over 7 bases. Germline CDR1 MNHEY, CDR2 SMNVEV (reference sequence). The V segment lost 5 bases and the J segment 0 bases; nucleotides outside the gene matches: 10. The CDR3 is made up of 16 amino acids. The CDR3 loop reads CASSASTGPSSYEQYF. CDR3 in DNA: TGTGCCAGCAGTGCCTCGACAGGGCCGAGCTCCTACGAGCAGTACTTC.

V gene TRBV7-2 combines with J gene TRBJ2-3; 8 bases agree with TRBD1. From germline, CDR1 is SGHTA and CDR2 FQGNSA. This CDR3 spans 17 amino acids. J gave up 5 bases and V 5 bases, and 15 bases lay outside the gene matches. The CDR3 DNA reads TGTGCCAGCAGCCCTTTCCCCCAGGGGGCGCAGGGAGATACGCAGTATTTT. It specifies CASSPFPQGAQGDTQYF. Variable domain in full (rest from reference TRBV7-2 and TRBJ2-3): GAGVSQSPSNKVTEKGKDVELRCDPISGHTALYWYRQSLGQGLEFLIYFQGNSAPDKSGLPSDRFSAERTGGSVSTLTIQRTQQEDSAVYLCASSPFPQGAQGDTQYFGPGTRLTVL.

The chain is built from TRBV27 and TRBJ2-7; D tentatively fits TRBD1 or TRBD2 (6 bases each). The germline CDR1 and CDR2 sequences are MNHEY and SMNVEV (reference sequence). The length of the CDR3 is 14 residues. The V end lost 7 bases, the J end lost 4 bases, and 17 bases lay between the germline ends. The CDR3 DNA reads TGTGCCAGCACCCACAGGGAGGACCTTTACGAGCAGTACTTC. Its translation: CASTHREDLYEQYF.